This T cell receptor beta chain was retrieved from a study of cytomegalovirus exposure and HLA in healthy donors. At collection, donors were nominally healthy, but unrecorded immune exposures were probable. Germline lookup yields CDR1 SSHAT and CDR2 FNYEAQ (reference sequence). The CDR3 spans 16 residues. General study points: Despite most TCR sequences being rare, some public TCRs occurred in many donors. Later genetic work tied a missense DCLRE1C variant to beta-chain V and J trimming. In an earlier analysis, in several hundred donors, most V segments appeared productive either ~90% or ~30% of the time.

This PCR relied on a set of 60 Vbeta primers and 13 Jbeta primers. This table comes from immunoSEQ multiplex PCR, and its TCRdb copy is limited to in-frame clones, with some not included. The table has over 65,000 clones, roughly 80% seen once. A single count supports this clone. The antigen remains unidentified. One end of the junction is discordant with germline, which a read error may explain. This clonotype was sampled from a woman under 40 in good health and CMV-seropositive. This chain uses TRBV7-7 with TRBJ2-5, with 10 bases fitting TRBD1. The source material was PBMCs. The CDR3 region has the DNA TGTGCTAGCAGCTTAGACAGGGGGCCAGATTTGGAGACCCAGTACTTC. It is translated as CASSLDRGPDLETQYF.